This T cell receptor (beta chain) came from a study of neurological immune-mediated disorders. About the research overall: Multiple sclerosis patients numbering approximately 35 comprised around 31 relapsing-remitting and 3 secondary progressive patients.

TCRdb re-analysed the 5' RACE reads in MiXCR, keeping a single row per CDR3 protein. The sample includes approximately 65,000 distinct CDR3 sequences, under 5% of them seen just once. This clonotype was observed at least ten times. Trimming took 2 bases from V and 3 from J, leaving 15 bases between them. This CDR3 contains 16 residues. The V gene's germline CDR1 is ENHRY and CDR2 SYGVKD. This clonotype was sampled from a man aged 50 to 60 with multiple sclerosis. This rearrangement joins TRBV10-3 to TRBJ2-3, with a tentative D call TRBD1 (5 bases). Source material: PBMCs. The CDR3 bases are TGTGCCATCAGTGAGAAATGGGGCGCTGGGACAGATACGCAGTATTTT. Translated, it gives CAISEKWGAGTDTQYF.